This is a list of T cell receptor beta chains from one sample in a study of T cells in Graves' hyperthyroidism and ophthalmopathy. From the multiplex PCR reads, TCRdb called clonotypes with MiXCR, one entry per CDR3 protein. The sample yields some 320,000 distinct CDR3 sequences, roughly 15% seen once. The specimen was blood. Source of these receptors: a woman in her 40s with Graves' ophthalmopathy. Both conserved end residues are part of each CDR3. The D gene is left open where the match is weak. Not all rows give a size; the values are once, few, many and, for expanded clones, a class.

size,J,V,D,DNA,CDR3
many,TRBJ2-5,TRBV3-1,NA,TGTGCCAGCAGCCTGATGGGACGCCCAGAGACCCAGTACTTC,CASSLMGRPETQYF
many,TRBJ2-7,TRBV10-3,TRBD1,TGTGCCATCAGTGTAGGACAGGGGCAGGCCTCATACGAGCAGTACTTC,CAISVGQGQASYEQYF
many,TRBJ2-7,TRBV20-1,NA,TGCAGTGCTGCCCCGGCCGGTTTCTCCTACGAGCAGTACTTC,CSAAPAGFSYEQYF
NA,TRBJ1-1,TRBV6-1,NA,TGTGCCAGCGGGACACCAAGGGGTAACACTGAAGCTTTCTTT,CASGTPRGNTEAFF
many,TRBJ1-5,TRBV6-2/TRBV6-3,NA,TGTGCCAGCAGTTTCGGTAGCAATCAGCCCCAGCATTTT,CASSFGSNQPQHF
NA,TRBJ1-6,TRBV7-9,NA,TGTGCCAGCAGCTTCGGGGGAACAAGCTCACCCCTCCACTTT,CASSFGGTSSPLHF
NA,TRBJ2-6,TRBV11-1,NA,TGTGCCAGCAGCTTACTCGGCTCTGGGGCCAACGTCCTGACTTTC,CASSLLGSGANVLTF
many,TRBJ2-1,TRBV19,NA,TGTGCCAGTAGTATAAGCTCCTACAATGAGCAGTTCTTC,CASSISSYNEQFF
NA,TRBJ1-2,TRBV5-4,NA,TGTGCCAGCAGCTTGAGCAAGGCAAAGGGTGGCTACACCTTC,CASSLSKAKGGYTF
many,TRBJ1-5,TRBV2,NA,TGTGCCAGCAGTGATAGGGGGGGGAGAAAGCCCCAGCATTTT,CASSDRGGRKPQHF
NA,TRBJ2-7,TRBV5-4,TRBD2,TGTGCCAGCAGCTCTTCTAGCGGAAGGACCTACGAGCAGTACTTC,CASSSSSGRTYEQYF
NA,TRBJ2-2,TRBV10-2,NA,TGCGCCAGCAGTGAGTCTTTGGGATTCAACACCGGGGAGCTGTTTTTT,CASSESLGFNTGELFF
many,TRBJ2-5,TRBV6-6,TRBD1,TGTGCCAGCAGTTACCTGCCCCCGGGACAGTCCTTACAAGAGACCCAGTACTTC,CASSYLPPGQSLQETQYF
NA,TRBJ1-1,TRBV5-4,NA,TGTGCCAGCAGCTTGCCAAAGGGGCTGGACACTGAAGCTTTCTTT,CASSLPKGLDTEAFF
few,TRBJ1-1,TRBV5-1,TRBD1,TGCGCCAGCAGCACCGGACAGGGGGTGAACACTGAAGCTTTCTTT,CASSTGQGVNTEAFF
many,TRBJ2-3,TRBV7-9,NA,TGTGCCAGCAGGGACACGGGGCTGGCGCAGTATTTT,CASRDTGLAQYF
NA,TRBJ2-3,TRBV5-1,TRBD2,TGCGCCAGCAGCTTGGGCGCTAGCGGGGGGGTAGATACGCAGTATTTT,CASSLGASGGVDTQYF
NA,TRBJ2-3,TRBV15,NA,TGTGCCACCAGTCCGAGGCCTTATAGCACAGATACGCAGTGTTTT,CATSPRPYSTDTQCF
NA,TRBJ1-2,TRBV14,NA,TGTGCCAGCAGCCAAGTGGCTAGCTATGGCTACACCTTC,CASSQVASYGYTF
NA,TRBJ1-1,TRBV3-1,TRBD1,TGTGCCAGCAGAAGACAGGGGGTTGAAGCTTTCTTT,CASRRQGVEAFF
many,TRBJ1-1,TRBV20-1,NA,TGCAGTGCAGTAAACACAGGGATTCGGAACACTGAAGCTTTCTTT,CSAVNTGIRNTEAFF
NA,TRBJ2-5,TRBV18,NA,TGTGCCAGCTCACCGCCTATTTTAGGAGAGACCCAGTACTTC,CASSPPILGETQYF
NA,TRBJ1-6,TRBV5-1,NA,TGCGCCAGCAAGATCACCAGACAAACATATTCACCCCTCCACTTT,CASKITRQTYSPLHF
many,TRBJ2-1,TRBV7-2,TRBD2,TGTGCCAGCAGCTTAGACGTTTTTGCGGGGGGCGGCAATGAGCAGTTCTTC,CASSLDVFAGGGNEQFF
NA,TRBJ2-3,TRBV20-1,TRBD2,TGCAGTGCTAGTATGTGGGAGGGCCCTACAGACACGCAGTATTTT,CSASMWEGPTDTQYF
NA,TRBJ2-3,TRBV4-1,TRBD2,TGCGCCAGCAGCCTGGCGATGGCTAGCGGAACCACAGATACGCAGTATTTT,CASSLAMASGTTDTQYF
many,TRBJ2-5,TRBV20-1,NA,TGCAGTGCTAGAGATGTTAGCCCCGAGACCCAGTACTTC,CSARDVSPETQYF
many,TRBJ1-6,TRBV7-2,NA,TGTGCCAGCAGCTTAGCGGGGGGGAAGGGATCACCCCTCCACTTT,CASSLAGGKGSPLHF
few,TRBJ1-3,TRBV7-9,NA,TGTGCCAGCAGCTTAGCGGTCCACTCTGGAAACACCATATATTTT,CASSLAVHSGNTIYF
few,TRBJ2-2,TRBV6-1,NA,TGTGCCAGCAGGAGGACACCCCCGAACACCGGGGAGCTGTTTTTT,CASRRTPPNTGELFF
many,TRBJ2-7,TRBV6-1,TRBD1,TGTGCCAGCAGTCGGGGACAGTCAAAAAAGGGGTACGAGCAGTACTTC,CASSRGQSKKGYEQYF
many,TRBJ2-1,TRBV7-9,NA,TGTGCCAGCAGGGGCAACGGGGCCTACAATGAGCAGTTCTTC,CASRGNGAYNEQFF
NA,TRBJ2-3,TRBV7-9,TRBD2,TGTGCCAGCAGCTCGCGGACTAGCGGGGGGGTCACAGATACGCAGTATTTT,CASSSRTSGGVTDTQYF